This T cell receptor (beta chain) was recovered during a study of Ad26.COV2.S vaccination and SARS-CoV-2 variants. Study at large: Participants got Ad26.COV2.S intramuscularly, once or twice 56 days apart. Study conclusions and caveats: People who got the vaccine or the placebo had similar non-spike TCR breadth. It was reported that spike-specific CD8+ and CD4+ T cell responses were substantially broad after vaccination.

Treatment defined: 19 received Ad26.COV2.S at low or high dose, single or two shots; about five received placebo; per-sample allocation not given. Samples analyzed were those drawn on day 63 after the first vaccine or placebo injection. Wuhan-strain spike was delivered by a replication-incompetent Ad26 vector. The table lists this clone with many counts. Antigen: not known. The protocol was immunoSEQ multiplex PCR, while the TCRdb copy is restricted to in-frame clones and leaves out a portion. The table includes about 350,000 clones, about 88% detected once. This CDR3 region has 17 residues. The germline V gene encodes CDR1 SGHTA and CDR2 FQGTGA. With 5 bases clipped from V and 7 bases from J, the junction kept 11 bases outside the gene matches.

The chain uses TRBV7-3 and TRBJ2-1; TRBD2 matches at 13 bases. This receptor was obtained from a person aged 18-65 years who received the Ad26.COV2.S COVID-19 vaccine or a placebo. The sample here was peripheral blood, taken in a trial of Ad26.COV2.S vaccine versus placebo. The CDR3 nucleotides read TGTGCCAGCAGCCTCCTGGATGGACTAGCGGGAGTTAATGAGCAGTTCTTC. Its translation: CASSLLDGLAGVNEQFF.